The entry below describes one T cell receptor beta chain. The data were obtained in a study of CD8+ T cells in alopecia areata. Reverse transcribed after extraction, RNA yielded cDNA as the sequencing template. Repertoires were generated with immunoSEQ multiplex PCR, while TCRdb's copy carries only in-frame clones and drops some. The table includes 90,000 to 150,000 clones, less than 45% detected once. Trimming left V 0 bases short and J 0 bases short, with 7 bases between. Germline CDR1 and CDR2: MNHEY and SVGAGI. This CDR3 contains 15 residues. The clonotype was recovered from a human donor with alopecia areata. Sequenced sample: CD4+ T cells sorted from blood. The chain is built from TRBV6-5 and TRBJ2-3; D is uncertain. CDR3 in amino acids: CASSYSQPSTDTQYF. The CDR3 nucleotides read TGTGCCAGCAGTTACTCTCAACCGAGCACAGATACGCAGTATTTT.